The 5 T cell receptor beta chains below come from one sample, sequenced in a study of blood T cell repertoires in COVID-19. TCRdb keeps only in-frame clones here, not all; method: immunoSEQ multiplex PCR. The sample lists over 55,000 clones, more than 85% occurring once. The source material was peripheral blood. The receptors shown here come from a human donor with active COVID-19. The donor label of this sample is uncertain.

CDR3 region: CSASVASNTGELFF. CDR3 coding DNA: TGCAGTGCTAGTGTAGCTTCGAACACCGGGGAGCTGTTTTTT. The chain uses TRBV20-1 and TRBJ2-2; D is unresolved. The CDR3 consists of 14 residues. In germline, CDR1 is DFQATT, CDR2 SNEGSKA (reference sequence). V lost 3 bases and J 0 bases, leaving 8 bases between the germline ends.

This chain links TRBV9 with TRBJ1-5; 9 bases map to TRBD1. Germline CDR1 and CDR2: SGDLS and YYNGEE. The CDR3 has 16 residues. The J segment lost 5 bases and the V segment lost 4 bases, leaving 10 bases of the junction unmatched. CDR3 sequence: CASSPSPWTGDQPQHF. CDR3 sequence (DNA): TGTGCCAGCAGCCCATCACCATGGACAGGGGATCAGCCCCAGCATTTT.

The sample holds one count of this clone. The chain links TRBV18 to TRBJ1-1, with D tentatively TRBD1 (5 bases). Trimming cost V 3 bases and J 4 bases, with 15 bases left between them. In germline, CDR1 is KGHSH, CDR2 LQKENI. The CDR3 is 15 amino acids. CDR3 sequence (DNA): TGTGCCAGCTCACCGACGGGGGGATTCGGCACTGAAGCTTTCTTT. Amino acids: CASSPTGGFGTEAFF.

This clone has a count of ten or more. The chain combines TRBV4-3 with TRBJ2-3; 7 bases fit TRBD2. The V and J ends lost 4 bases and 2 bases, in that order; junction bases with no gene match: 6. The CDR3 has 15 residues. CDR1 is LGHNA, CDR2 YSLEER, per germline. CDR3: CASSRGGADTDTQYF. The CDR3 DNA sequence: TGCGCCAGCAGCCGCGGGGGTGCGGACACAGATACGCAGTATTTT.

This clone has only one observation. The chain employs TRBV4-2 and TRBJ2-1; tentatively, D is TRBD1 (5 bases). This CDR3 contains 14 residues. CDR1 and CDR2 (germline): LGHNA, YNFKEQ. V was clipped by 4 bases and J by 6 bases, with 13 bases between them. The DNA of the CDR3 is TGTGCCAGCAGCCTCGGACAAAAGACCAATGAGCAGTTCTTC. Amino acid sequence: CASSLGQKTNEQFF.